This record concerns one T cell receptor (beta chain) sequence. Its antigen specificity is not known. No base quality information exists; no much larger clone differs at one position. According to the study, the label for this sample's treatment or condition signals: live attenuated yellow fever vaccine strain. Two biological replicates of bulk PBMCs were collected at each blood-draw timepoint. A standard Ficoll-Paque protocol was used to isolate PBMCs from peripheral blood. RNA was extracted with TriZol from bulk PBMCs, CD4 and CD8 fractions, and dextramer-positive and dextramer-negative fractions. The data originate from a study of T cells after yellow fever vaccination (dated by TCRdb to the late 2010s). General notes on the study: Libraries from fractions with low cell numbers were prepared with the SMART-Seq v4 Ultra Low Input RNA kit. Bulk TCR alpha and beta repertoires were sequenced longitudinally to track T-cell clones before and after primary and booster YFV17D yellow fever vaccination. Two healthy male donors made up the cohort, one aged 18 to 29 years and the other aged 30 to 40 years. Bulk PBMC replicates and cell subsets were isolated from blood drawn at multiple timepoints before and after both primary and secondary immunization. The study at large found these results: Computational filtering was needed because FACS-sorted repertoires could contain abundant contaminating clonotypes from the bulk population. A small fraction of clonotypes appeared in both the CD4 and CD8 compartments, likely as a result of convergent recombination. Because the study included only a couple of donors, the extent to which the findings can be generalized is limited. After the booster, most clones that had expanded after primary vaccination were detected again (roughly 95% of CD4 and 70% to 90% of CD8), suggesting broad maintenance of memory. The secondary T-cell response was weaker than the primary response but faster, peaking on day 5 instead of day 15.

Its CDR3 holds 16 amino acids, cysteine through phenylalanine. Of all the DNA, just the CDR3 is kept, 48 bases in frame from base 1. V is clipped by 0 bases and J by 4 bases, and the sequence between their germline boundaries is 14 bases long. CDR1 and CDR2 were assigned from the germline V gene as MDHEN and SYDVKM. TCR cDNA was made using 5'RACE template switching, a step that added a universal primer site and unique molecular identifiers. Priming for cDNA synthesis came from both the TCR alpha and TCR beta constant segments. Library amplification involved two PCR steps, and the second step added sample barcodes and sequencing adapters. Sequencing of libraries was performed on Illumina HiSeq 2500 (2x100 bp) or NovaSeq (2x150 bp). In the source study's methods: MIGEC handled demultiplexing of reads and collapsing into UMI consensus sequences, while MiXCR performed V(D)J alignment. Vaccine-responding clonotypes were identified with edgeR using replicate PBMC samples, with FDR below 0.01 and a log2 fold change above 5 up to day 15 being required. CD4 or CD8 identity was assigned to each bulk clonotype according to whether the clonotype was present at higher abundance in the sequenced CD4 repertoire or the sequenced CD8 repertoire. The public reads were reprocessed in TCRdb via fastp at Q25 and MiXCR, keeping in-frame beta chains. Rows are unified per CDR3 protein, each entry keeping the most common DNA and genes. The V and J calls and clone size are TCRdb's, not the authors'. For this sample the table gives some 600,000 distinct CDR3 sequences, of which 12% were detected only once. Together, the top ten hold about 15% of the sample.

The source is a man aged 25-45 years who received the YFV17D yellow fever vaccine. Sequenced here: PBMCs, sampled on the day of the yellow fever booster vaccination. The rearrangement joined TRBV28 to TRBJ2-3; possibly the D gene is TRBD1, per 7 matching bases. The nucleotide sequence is TGTGCCAGCAGTTTATGGAGGGGGCGGGACGCAGATACGCAGTATTTT. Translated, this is CASSLWRGRDADTQYF.